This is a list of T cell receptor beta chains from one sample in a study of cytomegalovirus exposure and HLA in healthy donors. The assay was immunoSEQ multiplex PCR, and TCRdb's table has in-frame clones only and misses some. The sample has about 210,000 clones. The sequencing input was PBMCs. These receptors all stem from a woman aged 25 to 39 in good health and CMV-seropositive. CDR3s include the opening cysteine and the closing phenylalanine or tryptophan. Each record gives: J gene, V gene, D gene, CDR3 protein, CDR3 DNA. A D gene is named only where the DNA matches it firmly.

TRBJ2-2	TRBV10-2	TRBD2	CASRKLAGGFRSTGELFF	TGCGCCAGCAGGAAACTAGCGGGGGGCTTCCGAAGCACCGGGGAGCTGTTTTTT
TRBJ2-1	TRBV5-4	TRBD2	CASSFEREFYNEQFF	TGTGCCAGCAGTTTCGAGCGGGAGTTCTACAATGAGCAGTTCTTC
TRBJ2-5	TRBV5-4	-	CASSLGTSQETQYF	TGTGCCAGCAGCTTAGGGACAAGCCAAGAGACCCAGTACTTC
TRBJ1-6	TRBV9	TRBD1	CASSAKTGNNSPLHF	TGTGCCAGCAGCGCCAAGACAGGGAATAATTCACCCCTCCACTTT
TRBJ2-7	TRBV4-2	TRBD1	CASSLQGQGSYEQYF	TGTGCCAGCAGCCTTCAAGGACAGGGCAGCTACGAGCAGTACTTC
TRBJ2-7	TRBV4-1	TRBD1	CASSQDGTGSYEQYF	TGCGCCAGCAGCCAAGACGGGACAGGCTCCTACGAGCAGTACTTC
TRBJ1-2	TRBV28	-	CASSLSRDYGYTF	TGTGCCAGCAGTTTATCCCGGGACTACGGCTACACCTTC
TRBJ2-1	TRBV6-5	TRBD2	CASSYRGGAWDEQFF	TGTGCCAGCAGCTATCGCGGGGGGGCTTGGGATGAGCAGTTCTTC
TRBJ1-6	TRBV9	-	CASSVMTSGSPLHF	TGTGCCAGCAGCGTTATGACTTCGGGTTCACCCCTCCACTTT
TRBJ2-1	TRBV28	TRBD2	CASKASGGPTYYNEQFF	TGTGCCAGCAAGGCGAGCGGGGGCCCCACCTACTACAATGAGCAGTTCTTC
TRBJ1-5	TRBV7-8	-	CASSLQGHSNQPQHF	TGTGCCAGCAGCTTACAAGGACACAGCAATCAGCCCCAGCATTTT
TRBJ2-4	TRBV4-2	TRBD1	CASSGQGRGAKNIQYF	TGTGCCAGCAGCGGACAGGGAAGGGGAGCCAAAAACATTCAGTACTTC
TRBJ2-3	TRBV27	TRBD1	CASSLTGGGGDTQYF	TGTGCCAGCAGCCTGACAGGGGGAGGTGGTGATACGCAGTATTTT
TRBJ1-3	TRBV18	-	CASSPGGGPGNTIYF	TGTGCCAGCTCACCGGGAGGAGGGCCTGGAAACACCATATATTTT
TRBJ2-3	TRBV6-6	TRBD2	CASSYSPSGGAYTQYF	TGTGCCAGCAGTTACTCGCCTAGCGGGGGGGCATATACGCAGTATTTT
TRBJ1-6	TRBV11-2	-	CASRSTGLLWNNSPLHF	TGTGCCAGCAGATCTACAGGGCTCCTTTGGAATAATTCACCCCTCCACTTT
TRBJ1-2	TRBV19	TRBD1	CASSPQQGANYGYTF	TGTGCCAGTAGTCCACAACAGGGGGCGAATTATGGCTACACCTTC
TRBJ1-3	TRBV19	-	CASSIRAAGNTIYF	TGTGCCAGTAGTATCAGGGCAGCTGGAAACACCATATATTTT